The clone carrying this T cell receptor beta chain came up many times. What it recognizes is unknown. This sample is part of a study of early T cells in non-severe SARS-CoV-2 infection. Study-level points and caveats: VDJdb-based matching was biased toward anti-spike CD8 responses and missed private and CD4 specificities.

TCRdb re-derived calls from the 5' RACE reads in MiXCR, one entry per CDR3 protein. The sample lists approximately 40,000 distinct CDR3 sequences, approximately 10% occurring once. The V gene's germline CDR1 is LGHNT and CDR2 FRNRAP. With V trimmed by 5 bases and J by 3 bases, 6 bases remained unmatched. The CDR3 spans 15 residues. The specimen was whole blood. The chain couples TRBV12-5 to TRBJ1-1; 10 nucleotides agree with TRBD1. This TCR was sampled from an adult who was a healthcare worker with PCR-confirmed SARS-CoV-2 infection or an uninfected control (not recorded which). CDR3 DNA: TGTGCTAGTGGTCAGAGACAGGGGGCCGACACTGAAGCTTTCTTT. Translated: CASGQRQGADTEAFF.